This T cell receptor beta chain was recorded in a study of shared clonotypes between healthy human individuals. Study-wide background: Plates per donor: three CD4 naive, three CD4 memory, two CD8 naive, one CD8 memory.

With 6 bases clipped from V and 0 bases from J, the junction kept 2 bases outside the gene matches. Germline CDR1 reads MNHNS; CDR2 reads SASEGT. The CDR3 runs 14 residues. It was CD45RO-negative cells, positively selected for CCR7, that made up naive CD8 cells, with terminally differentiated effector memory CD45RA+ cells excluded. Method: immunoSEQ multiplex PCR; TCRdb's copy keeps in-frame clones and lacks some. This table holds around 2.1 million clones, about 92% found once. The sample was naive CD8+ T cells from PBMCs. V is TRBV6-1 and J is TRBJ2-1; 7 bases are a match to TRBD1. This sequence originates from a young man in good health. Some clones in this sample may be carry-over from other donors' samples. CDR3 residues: CASRDRSSYNEQFF. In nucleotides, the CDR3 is TGTGCCAGCAGGGACAGGAGCTCCTACAATGAGCAGTTCTTC.